This T cell receptor (beta chain) was recorded in a study of T-cell memory formation after mild COVID-19 (dated by TCRdb to the early 2020s). General notes on the study: Most TCR sequence clusters were specific to one of the two donors. In a couple of donors, T-cell clones that expanded and contracted after mild COVID-19 were followed by sequencing TCRalpha and TCRbeta repertoires longitudinally. The cohort was made up of two young adult volunteers, one female and one male, who were previously healthy.

Taken from cysteine to phenylalanine, the CDR3 has 14 residues. The DNA shown is the 42-base CDR3, in frame from base 1. CDR1 and CDR2 were assigned from the germline V gene as MGHDK and SYGVNS. V sheds 2 bases and J sheds 2 bases, leaving 9 bases between their ends. On the study overall, not on this receptor specifically: Contracting CD4+ clones appeared mostly in the CM and EM memory subsets, whereas CD8+ clones were enriched in EMRA. SARS-CoV-2 specificity was not confirmed for the second-wave clones peaking on day 37. Clones that contracted from day 15 to 85 showed balanced CD4/CD8 phenotypes, whereas a second wave of clones that expanded from day 15 to 37 leaned towards CD4+. Some responding clones were found in pre-infection memory, which suggests that pre-existing cross-reactive memory T cells took part in the SARS-CoV-2 response. Only two mild cases were covered in the study, and larger cohorts including severe cases with pre-infection samples were considered necessary.

Data came from an Illumina NovaSeq 6000. TCRalpha and TCRbeta cDNA libraries were constructed by 5'RACE with constant-segment primers, with sample barcodes and unique molecular identifiers being introduced. RNA was extracted from every sample with Trizol reagent. Amplification of the libraries took two PCR steps, and the second step added a second sample barcode plus Illumina TruSeq adapters. The libraries were sequenced on an Illumina NovaSeq using 2 x 150 bp paired-end reads. In the paper's pipeline: Reads were demultiplexed and collapsed into UMI-guided consensus sequences with migec v1.2.7. Using mixcr v2.1.11, UMI consensuses were aligned to TRA and TRB V and J templates and then assembled into clonotypes. A clonotype was counted as expanded or contracted only when both edgeR and NoisET called the clonotype significant, with the noise models trained on biological replicates. For edgeR calls, a false discovery rate-adjusted p below 0.01 and a log2 fold-change threshold of 1 were applied. As an exploratory analysis of dynamics, max-normalized trajectories of the 1000 most abundant clonotypes were examined by PCA with hierarchical clustering. Each responding clone was given a CD4 or CD8 phenotype based on the CD4+ and CD8+ repertoires, which had been sequenced separately. Using fastp trimming at Q25 and MiXCR clonotype assembly, TCRdb reanalyzed the public sequencing data and kept in-frame beta chains. Here each entry gathers all rows of one CDR3 protein and keeps the most common genes and DNA. The V and J calls come from TCRdb's annotation, not from the publication. A total of 350,000 to 450,000 distinct CDR3 sequences appear in this sample, more than 20% of them only once. The ten top clones hold roughly 8.9% of the sample.

Worth noting for this clonotype: Its specific antigen is unknown. Per-base quality was not reported, and no clone a single base away is much larger than it.

PBMCs were isolated by Ficoll-Paque density gradient centrifugation. Sequenced sample: PBMCs or a T cell subset sorted from them (not recorded which). This TCR came from an adult woman who had mild COVID-19 (a few samples of this study predate the infection). The sample titles of this study are shuffled in the database, so cell type and time point are left out; the donor was told from shared clones. The chain couples TRBV25-1 to TRBJ2-5; possibly the D gene is TRBD2, per 7 matching bases. The nucleotide sequence is TGTGCCAGCAGTGAAAGGGGGGGGCAAGAGACCCAGTACTTC. Its coded protein is CASSERGGQETQYF.